The T cell receptor (beta chain) described here comes from a study of CD8 T cells in Susac syndrome. Purification of the CD8+ and CD4+ T cells relied on negative isolation, and TEMRA cells underwent FACS enrichment. After extraction with the RNeasy kit, roughly 0.45 to 1 ug of the RNA was reverse transcribed using random hexamers. immunoSEQ multiplex PCR amplified TCR beta CDR3 across 54 Vbeta, 13 Jbeta. TCRdb re-called the immunoSEQ multiplex PCR reads through MiXCR, storing one row per CDR3 protein. The sample gives about 180,000 distinct CDR3 sequences, around 94% of which show up once; approximately 0.11% is in the top ten. This CDR3 has 14 amino acids. V lost 4 bases, J lost 4 bases, and 11 bases lay in between. Looked up from germline, CDR1 is SGHRS and CDR2 is YFSETQ.

Sequencing was carried out using CD4+ T cells from PBMCs. This TCR came from a human donor with Susac syndrome. The rearrangement uses TRBV5-1 and TRBJ1-4; D not certain. Here the CDR3 reads CASSHGLLNEKLFF. The CDR3 DNA reads as TGCGCCAGCAGCCACGGGCTCCTTAATGAAAAACTGTTTTTT.